Sequencing of this T cell receptor beta chain was carried out in a study of spatial heterogeneity in lung cancer. The overall study: For the average unique TCR and UMI combination, more than 8.5 occurrences appeared in raw reads.

TCRdb re-analysed the 5' RACE reads in MiXCR, keeping a single row per CDR3 protein. The table has roughly 12,000 distinct CDR3 sequences, roughly an eighth seen once; the top ten hold roughly 2.3%. By frequency in the sample, this clonotype is medium-sized. The CDR3 consists of 11 residues. CDR1 and CDR2 from the germline V gene are LNHDA and SQIVND (reference sequence). Trimming pared 4 bases from V and 7 bases from J, leaving 7 bases between. Time point indicated: sample taken at primary tumor resection. Sequencing was performed on whole RNA extracted from tumor and nontumor lung tissue, or from frozen PBMC, and the material was left unsorted. 72 TRACERx patients with early, untreated non-small cell lung cancer donated samples.

This chain joins TRBV19 and TRBJ1-2, with D uncertain. The receptor was derived from a female donor with early-stage non-small cell lung cancer. The sequencing here drew on PBMCs, taken at surgery. The DNA of the CDR3 is TGTGCCAGTAGTACACCCCTTGGCTACACCTTC. It yields the protein CASSTPLGYTF.